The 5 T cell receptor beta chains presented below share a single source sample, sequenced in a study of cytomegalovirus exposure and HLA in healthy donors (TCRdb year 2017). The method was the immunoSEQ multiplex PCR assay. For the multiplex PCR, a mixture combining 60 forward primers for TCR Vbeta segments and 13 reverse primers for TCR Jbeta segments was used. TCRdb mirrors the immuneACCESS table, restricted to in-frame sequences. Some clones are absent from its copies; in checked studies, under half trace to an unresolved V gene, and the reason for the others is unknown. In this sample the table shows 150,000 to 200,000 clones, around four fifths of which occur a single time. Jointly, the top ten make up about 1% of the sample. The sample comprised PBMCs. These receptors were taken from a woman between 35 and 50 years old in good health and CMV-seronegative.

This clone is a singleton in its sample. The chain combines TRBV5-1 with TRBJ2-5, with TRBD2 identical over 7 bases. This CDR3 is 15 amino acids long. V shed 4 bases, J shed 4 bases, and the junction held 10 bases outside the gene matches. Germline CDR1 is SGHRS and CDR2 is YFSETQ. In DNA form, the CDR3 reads TGCGCCAGCAGCACACGCCCTAGCGGCGGAGAGACCCAGTACTTC. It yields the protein CASSTRPSGGETQYF.

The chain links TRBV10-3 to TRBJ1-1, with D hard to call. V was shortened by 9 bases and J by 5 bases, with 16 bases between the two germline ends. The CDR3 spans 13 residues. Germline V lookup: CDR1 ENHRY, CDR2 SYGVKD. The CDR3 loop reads CAISAAGGTEAFF. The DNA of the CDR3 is TGTGCCATATCAGCGGCCGGCGGGACTGAAGCTTTCTTT.

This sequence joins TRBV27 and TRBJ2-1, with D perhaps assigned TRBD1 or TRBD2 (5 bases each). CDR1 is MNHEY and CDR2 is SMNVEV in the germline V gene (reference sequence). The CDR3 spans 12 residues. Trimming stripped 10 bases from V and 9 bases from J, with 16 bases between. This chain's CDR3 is CANRTPAGEQFF. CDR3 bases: TGTGCCAACAGGACCCCCGCGGGTGAGCAGTTCTTC.

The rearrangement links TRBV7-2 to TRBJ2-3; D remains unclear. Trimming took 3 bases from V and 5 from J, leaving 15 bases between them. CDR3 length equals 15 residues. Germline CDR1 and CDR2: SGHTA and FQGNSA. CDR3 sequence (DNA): TGTGCCAGCAGCTTGGTGGGCCAGTCTGGAGATACGCAGTATTTT. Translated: CASSLVGQSGDTQYF.

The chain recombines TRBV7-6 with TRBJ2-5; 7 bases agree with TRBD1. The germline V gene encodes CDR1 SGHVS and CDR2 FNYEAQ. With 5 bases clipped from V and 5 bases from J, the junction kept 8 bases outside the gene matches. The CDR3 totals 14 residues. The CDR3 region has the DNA TGTGCCAGCAGCCGGGACAGTTCAGGGGAGACCCAGTACTTC. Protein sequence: CASSRDSSGETQYF. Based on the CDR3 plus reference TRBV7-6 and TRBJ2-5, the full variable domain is GAGVSQSPRYKVTKRGQDVALRCDPISGHVSLYWYRQALGQGPEFLTYFNYEAQQDKSGLPNDRFSAERPEGSISTLTIQRTEQRDSAMYRCASSRDSSGETQYFGPGTRLLVL.